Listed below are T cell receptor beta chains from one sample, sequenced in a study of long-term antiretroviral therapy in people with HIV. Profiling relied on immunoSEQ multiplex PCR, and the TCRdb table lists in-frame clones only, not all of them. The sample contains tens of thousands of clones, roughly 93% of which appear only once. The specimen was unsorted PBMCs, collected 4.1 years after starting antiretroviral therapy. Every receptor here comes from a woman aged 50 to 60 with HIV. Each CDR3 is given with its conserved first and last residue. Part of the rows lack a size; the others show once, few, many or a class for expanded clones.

CDR3 protein: CASSQQRGEQFF
clone size: -
J gene: TRBJ2-1
V gene: TRBV4-1

CDR3 protein: CAGSYEQFF
clone size: few
J gene: TRBJ2-1
V gene: TRBV30

CDR3 protein: CAISEEAGANYGYTF
clone size: -
J gene: TRBJ1-2
V gene: TRBV10-3

CDR3 protein: CASSEALFPPFF
clone size: once
J gene: TRBJ2-1
V gene: TRBV2

CDR3 protein: CASSEGGSRQPQHF
clone size: -
J gene: TRBJ1-5
V gene: TRBV2

CDR3 protein: CSAAAGGRAYNEQFF
clone size: -
J gene: TRBJ2-1
V gene: TRBV29-1

CDR3 protein: CSVRALREQYF
clone size: -
J gene: TRBJ2-7
V gene: TRBV29-1

CDR3 protein: CASSESSYNSPLHF
clone size: -
J gene: TRBJ1-6
V gene: TRBV19

CDR3 protein: CAWNDGEYGYTF
clone size: once
J gene: TRBJ1-2
V gene: TRBV30

CDR3 protein: CASSYLREIETQYF
clone size: -
J gene: TRBJ2-5
V gene: TRBV6-5

CDR3 protein: CASSWTGGNQPQHF
clone size: -
J gene: TRBJ1-5
V gene: TRBV27

CDR3 protein: CASSLEGAGQPQHF
clone size: -
J gene: TRBJ1-5
V gene: TRBV5-1

CDR3 protein: CASSLGTGAKNEKLFF
clone size: -
J gene: TRBJ1-4
V gene: TRBV5-1

CDR3 protein: CASSIDPLAAATDTQYF
clone size: -
J gene: TRBJ2-3
V gene: TRBV19

CDR3 protein: CASSPGTLGVAFF
clone size: -
J gene: TRBJ1-1
V gene: TRBV5-1

CDR3 protein: CASSEFGSTDTQYF
clone size: -
J gene: TRBJ2-3
V gene: TRBV9

CDR3 protein: CASSQHGLAGGTDTQYF
clone size: -
J gene: TRBJ2-3
V gene: TRBV4-1

CDR3 protein: CASSGTYTGELFF
clone size: -
J gene: TRBJ2-2
V gene: TRBV9

CDR3 protein: CASSLGRLAETQYF
clone size: -
J gene: TRBJ2-5
V gene: TRBV11-2

CDR3 protein: CASTGDVRQGGGKLFF
clone size: -
J gene: TRBJ1-4
V gene: TRBV7-9

CDR3 protein: CASSQDLAGGPRDTQYF
clone size: -
J gene: TRBJ2-3
V gene: TRBV4-2

CDR3 protein: CASSFRQGLGEQYF
clone size: -
J gene: TRBJ2-7
V gene: TRBV27

CDR3 protein: CASSRGTMNTEAFF
clone size: -
J gene: TRBJ1-1
V gene: TRBV6-1

CDR3 protein: CASSLFNTGELFF
clone size: -
J gene: TRBJ2-2
V gene: TRBV11-2

CDR3 protein: CASSLTASTDTQYF
clone size: -
J gene: TRBJ2-3
V gene: TRBV11-3

CDR3 protein: CASSLGGINQPQHF
clone size: -
J gene: TRBJ1-5
V gene: TRBV7-2

CDR3 protein: CASSPGGALNTEAFF
clone size: -
J gene: TRBJ1-1
V gene: TRBV6-5

CDR3 protein: CASSSDRETQYF
clone size: -
J gene: TRBJ2-5
V gene: TRBV5-1

CDR3 protein: CASSQVFRGFTEAFF
clone size: -
J gene: TRBJ1-1
V gene: TRBV14